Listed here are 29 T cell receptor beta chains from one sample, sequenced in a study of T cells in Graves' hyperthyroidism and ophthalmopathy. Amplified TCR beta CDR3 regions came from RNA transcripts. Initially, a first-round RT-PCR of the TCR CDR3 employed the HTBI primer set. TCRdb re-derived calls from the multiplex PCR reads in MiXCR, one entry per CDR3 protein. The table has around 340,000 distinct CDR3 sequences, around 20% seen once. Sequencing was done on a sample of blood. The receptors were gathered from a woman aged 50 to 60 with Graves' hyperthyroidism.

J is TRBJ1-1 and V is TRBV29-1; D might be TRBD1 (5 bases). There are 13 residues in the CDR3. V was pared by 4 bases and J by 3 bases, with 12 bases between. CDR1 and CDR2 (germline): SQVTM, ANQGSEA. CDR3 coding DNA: TGCAGCGTTGCTTGGGGGGTCGACACTGAAGCTTTCTTT. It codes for CSVAWGVDTEAFF.

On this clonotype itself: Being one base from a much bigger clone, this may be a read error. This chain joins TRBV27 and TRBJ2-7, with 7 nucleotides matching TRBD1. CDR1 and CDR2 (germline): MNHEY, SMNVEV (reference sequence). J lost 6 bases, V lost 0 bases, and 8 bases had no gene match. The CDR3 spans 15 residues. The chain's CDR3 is CASSLSGGRGAEQYF. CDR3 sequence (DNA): TGTGCCAGCAGTTTATCAGGGGGCCGGGGTGCCGAGCAGTACTTC.

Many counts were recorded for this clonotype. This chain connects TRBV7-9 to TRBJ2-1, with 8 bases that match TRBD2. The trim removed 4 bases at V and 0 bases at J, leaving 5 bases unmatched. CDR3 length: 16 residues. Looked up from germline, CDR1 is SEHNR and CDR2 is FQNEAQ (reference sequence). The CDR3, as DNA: TGTGCCAGCAGCTCCATAGCGGGAAGCTCCTACAATGAGCAGTTCTTC. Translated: CASSSIAGSSYNEQFF.

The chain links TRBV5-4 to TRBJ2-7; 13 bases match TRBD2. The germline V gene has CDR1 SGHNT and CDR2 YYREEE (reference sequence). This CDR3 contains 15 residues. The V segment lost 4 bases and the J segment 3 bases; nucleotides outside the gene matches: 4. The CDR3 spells CASSGGLAGNYEQYF. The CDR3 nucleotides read TGTGCCAGCAGCGGGGGACTAGCGGGAAACTACGAGCAGTACTTC.

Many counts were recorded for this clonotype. The CDR3 is CASRQTGRYEQYF. The CDR3 bases are TGTGCCAGCAGGCAGACCGGGCGCTACGAGCAGTACTTC. V and J are TRBV2 and TRBJ2-7, with D hard to call. Trimming removed 6 bases from V and 3 bases from J, with 12 bases in between. Per germline, CDR1 SNHLY and CDR2 FYNNEI. There are 13 residues in the CDR3. Full variable domain (missing parts from reference TRBV2 and TRBJ2-7): EPEVTQTPSHQVTQMGQEVILRCVPISNHLYFYWYRQILGQKVEFLVSFYNNEISEKSEIFDDQFSVERPDGSNFTLKIRSTKLEDSAMYFCASRQTGRYEQYFGPGTRLTVT.

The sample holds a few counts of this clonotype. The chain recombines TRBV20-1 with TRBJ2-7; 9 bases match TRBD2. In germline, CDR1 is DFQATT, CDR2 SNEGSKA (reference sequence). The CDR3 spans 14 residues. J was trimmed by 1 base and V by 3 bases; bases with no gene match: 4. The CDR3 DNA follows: TGCAGTGCTAGCAACCTAGCGGGATCCTACGAGCAGTACTTC. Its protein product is CSASNLAGSYEQYF.

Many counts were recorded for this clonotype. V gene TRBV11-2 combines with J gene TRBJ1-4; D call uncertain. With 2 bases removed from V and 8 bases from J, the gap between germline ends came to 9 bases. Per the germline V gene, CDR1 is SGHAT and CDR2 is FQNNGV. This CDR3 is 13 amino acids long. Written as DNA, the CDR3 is TGTGCCAGCAGCTTATCACAGCTCGAAAAACTGTTTTTT. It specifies CASSLSQLEKLFF.

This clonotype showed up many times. The CDR3 DNA follows: TGTGCCAGCAGCAGCGGGCCGAACACCGGGGAGCTGTTTTTT. The encoded protein is CASSSGPNTGELFF. This rearrangement joins TRBV7-3 to TRBJ2-2, with D perhaps matching TRBD2 (6 bases). V lost 5 bases to trimming and J lost 0 bases, with 7 bases between them. CDR3 length equals 14 residues. Germline V CDR1 and CDR2: SGHTA, FQGTGA.

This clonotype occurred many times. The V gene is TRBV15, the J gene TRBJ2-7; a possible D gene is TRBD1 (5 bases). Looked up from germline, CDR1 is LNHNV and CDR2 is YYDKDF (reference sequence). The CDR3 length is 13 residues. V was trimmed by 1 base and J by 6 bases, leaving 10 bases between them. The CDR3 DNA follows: TGTGCCACCAGCAGAGGCCAGGGAAGCGAGCAGTACTTC. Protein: CATSRGQGSEQYF.

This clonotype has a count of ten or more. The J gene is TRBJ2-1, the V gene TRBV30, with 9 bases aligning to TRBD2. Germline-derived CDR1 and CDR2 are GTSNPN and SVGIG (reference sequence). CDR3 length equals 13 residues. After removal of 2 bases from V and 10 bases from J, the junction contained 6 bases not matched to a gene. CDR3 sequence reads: CAWSTALAGEQFF. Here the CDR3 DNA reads TGTGCCTGGAGTACCGCCCTAGCGGGAGAGCAGTTCTTC.

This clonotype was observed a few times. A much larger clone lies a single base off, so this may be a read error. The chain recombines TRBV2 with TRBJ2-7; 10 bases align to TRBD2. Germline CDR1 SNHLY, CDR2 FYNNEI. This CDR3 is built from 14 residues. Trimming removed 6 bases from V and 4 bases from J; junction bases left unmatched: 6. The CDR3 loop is CASRTAGGVYEQYF. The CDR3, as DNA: TGTGCCAGCAGAACAGCGGGAGGGGTTTACGAGCAGTACTTC.

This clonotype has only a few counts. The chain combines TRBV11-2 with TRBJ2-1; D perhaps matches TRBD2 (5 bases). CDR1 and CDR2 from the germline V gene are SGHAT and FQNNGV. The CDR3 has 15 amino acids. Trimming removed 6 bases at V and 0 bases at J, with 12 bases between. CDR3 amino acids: CASSDYPSSYNEQFF. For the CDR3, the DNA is TGTGCCAGCAGTGACTATCCGAGCTCCTACAATGAGCAGTTCTTC. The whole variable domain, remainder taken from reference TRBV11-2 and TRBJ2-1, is EAGVAQSPRYKIIEKRQSVAFWCNPISGHATLYWYQQILGQGPKLLIQFQNNGVVDDSQLPKDRFSAERLKGVDSTLKIQPAKLEDSAVYLCASSDYPSSYNEQFFGPGTRLTVL.

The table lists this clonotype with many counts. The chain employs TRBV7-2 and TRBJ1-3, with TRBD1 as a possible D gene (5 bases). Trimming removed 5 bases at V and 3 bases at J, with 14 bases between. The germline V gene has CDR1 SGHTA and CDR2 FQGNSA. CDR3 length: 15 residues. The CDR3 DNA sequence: TGTGCCAGCAGCCTCCGTCGGGGCGGTGGAAACACCATATATTTT. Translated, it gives CASSLRRGGGNTIYF.

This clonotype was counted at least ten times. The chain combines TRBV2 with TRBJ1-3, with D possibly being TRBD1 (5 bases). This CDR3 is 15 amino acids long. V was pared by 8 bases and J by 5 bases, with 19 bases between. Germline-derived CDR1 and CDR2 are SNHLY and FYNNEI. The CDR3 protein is CASGDLGVSRNTIYF. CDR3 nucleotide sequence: TGTGCCAGCGGGGACTTAGGCGTATCAAGAAACACCATATATTTT.

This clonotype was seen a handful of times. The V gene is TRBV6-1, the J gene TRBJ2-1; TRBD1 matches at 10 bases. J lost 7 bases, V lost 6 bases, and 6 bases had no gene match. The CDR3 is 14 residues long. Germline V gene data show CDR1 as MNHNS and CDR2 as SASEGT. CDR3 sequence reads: CASSRQGARNEQFF. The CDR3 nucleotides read TGTGCCAGCAGCAGACAGGGGGCGAGGAATGAGCAGTTCTTC.

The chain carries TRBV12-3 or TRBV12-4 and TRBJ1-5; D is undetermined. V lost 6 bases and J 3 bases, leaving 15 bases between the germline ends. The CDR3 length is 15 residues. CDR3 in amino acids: CASRAGSTVNQPQHF. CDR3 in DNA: TGTGCCAGCAGGGCGGGAAGCACAGTCAATCAGCCCCAGCATTTT.

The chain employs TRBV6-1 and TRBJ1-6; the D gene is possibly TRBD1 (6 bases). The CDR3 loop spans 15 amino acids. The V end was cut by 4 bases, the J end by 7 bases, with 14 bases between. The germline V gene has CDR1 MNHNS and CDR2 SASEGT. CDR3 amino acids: CASSVETGRNSPLHF. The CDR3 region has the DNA TGTGCCAGCAGTGTAGAGACAGGAAGGAATTCACCCCTCCACTTT.

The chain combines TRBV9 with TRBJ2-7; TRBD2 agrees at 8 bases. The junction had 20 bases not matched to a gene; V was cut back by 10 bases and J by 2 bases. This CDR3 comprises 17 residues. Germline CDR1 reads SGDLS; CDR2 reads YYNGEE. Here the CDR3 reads CAGGLGLAGGDTYEQYF. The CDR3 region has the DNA TGTGCCGGGGGGTTGGGGCTAGCGGGCGGAGACACCTACGAGCAGTACTTC.

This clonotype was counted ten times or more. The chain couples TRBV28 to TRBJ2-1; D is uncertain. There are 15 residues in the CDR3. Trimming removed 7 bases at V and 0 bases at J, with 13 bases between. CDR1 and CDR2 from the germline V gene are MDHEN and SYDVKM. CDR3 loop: CASTLKGSSYNEQFF. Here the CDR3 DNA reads TGTGCCAGCACCCTAAAGGGAAGCTCCTACAATGAGCAGTTCTTC.

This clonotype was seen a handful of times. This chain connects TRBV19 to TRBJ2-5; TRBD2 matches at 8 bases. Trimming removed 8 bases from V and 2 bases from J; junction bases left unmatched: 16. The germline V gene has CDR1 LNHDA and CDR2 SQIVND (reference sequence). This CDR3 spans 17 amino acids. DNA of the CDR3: TGTGCCAGTTCTTCACACTCGGGGGGGGCGCGTCAAGAGACCCAGTACTTC. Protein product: CASSSHSGGARQETQYF.

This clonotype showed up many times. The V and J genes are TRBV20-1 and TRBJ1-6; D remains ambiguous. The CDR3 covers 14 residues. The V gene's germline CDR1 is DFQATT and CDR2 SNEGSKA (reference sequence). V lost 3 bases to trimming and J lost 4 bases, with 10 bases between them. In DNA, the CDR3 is TGCAGTGCTAGCCTGACGGGGTATAATTCACCCCTCCACTTT. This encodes CSASLTGYNSPLHF.

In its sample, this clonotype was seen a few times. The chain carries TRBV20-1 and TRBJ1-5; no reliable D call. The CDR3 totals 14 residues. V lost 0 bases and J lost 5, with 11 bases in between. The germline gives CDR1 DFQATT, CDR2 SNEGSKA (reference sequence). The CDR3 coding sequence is TGCAGTGCTAGAGATGTGACGGCCCATCAGCCCCAGCATTTT. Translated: CSARDVTAHQPQHF.

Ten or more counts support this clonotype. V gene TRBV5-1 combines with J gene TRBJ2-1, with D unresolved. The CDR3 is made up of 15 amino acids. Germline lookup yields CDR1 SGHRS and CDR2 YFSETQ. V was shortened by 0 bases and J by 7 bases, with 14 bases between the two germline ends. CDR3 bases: TGCGCCAGCAGCTTGGAGTCCCTGCCCCCAAATGAGCAGTTCTTC. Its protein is CASSLESLPPNEQFF.

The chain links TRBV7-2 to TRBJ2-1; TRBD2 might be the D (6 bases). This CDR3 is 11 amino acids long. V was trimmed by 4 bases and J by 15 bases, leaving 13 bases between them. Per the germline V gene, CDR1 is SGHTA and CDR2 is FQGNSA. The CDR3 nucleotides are TGTGCCAGCAGCTCGACTAGTTTTCGGTTCTTC. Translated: CASSSTSFRFF.

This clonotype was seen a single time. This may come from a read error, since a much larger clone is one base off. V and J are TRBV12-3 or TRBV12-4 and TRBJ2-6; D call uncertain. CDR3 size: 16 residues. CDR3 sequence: CASSRRSLSGTNVLTF. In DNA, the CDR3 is TGTGCCAGCAGCCGCAGATCGCTCTCTGGGACCAACGTCCTGACTTTC.

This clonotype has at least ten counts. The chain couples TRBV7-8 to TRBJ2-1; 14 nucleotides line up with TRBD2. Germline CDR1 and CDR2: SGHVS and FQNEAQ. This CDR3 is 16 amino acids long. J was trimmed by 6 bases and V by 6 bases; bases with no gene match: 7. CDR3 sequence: CASRLTSGRALNEQFF. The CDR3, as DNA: TGTGCCAGCAGATTGACTAGCGGGAGGGCCCTCAATGAGCAGTTCTTC.

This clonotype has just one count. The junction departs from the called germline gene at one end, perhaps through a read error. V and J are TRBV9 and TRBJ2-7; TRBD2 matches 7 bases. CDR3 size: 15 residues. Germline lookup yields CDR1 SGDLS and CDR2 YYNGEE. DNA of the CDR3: TGTGCCAACAGCCCGAAAGCGGGAAAGCCCTACGAGCAGTACTTC. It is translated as CANSPKAGKPYEQYF.

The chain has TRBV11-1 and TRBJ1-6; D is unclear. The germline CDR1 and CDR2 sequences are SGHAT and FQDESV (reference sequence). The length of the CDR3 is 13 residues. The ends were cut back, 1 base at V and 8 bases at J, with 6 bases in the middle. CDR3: CASSLDDDSPLHF. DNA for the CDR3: TGTGCCAGCAGCTTAGACGACGATTCACCCCTCCACTTT.

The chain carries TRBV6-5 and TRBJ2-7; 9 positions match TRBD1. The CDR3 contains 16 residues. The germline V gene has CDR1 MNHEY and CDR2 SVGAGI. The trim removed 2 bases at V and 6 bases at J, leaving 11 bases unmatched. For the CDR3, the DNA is TGTGCCAGCAGTTACGGACCGGGACAGGGTCTCGCCGAGCAGTACTTC. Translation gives CASSYGPGQGLAEQYF.